This TCR beta chain was identified during a study of control samples from healthy donors and cancer patients. Clones were read by immunoSEQ multiplex PCR, and TCRdb kept only the in-frame ones, dropping some. This table holds some 100,000 clones, about 88% found once. The ends were cut back, 4 bases at V and 0 bases at J, with 13 bases in the middle. The germline V gene encodes CDR1 SGDLS and CDR2 YYNGEE. CDR3 length equals 15 residues. V is TRBV9 and J is TRBJ1-2; D not certain. The receptor was isolated from a woman aged 45-65 years in good health. Sequenced material: blood. In DNA form, the CDR3 reads TGTGCCAGCAGCCTACTCGGCGAGACTAACTATGGCTACACCTTC. Its protein product is CASSLLGETNYGYTF.